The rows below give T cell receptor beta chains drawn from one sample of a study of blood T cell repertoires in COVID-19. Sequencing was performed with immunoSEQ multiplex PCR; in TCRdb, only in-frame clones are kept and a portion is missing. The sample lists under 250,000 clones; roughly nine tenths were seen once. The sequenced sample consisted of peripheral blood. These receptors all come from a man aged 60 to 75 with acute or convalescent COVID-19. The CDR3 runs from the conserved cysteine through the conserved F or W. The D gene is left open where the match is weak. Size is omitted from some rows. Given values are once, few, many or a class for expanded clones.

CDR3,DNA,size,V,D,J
CASSLWRGQGGNTIYF,TGTGCCAGCAGTTTATGGAGGGGACAGGGGGGAAACACCATATATTTT,-,TRBV2,TRBD1,TRBJ1-3
CASSLPGGYGYTF,TGTGCCAGCAGCCTTCCCGGAGGGTATGGCTACACCTTC,few,TRBV9,-,TRBJ1-2
CASSLAGGYTEQYF,TGTGCCAGCAGTTTAGCGGGAGGCTATACGGAGCAGTACTTC,-,TRBV6-5,TRBD2,TRBJ2-7
CASSTGHSYEQYF,TGTGCCAGTAGTACGGGACATTCCTACGAGCAGTACTTC,few,TRBV19,-,TRBJ2-7
CASQSQAGDGYTF,TGTGCCAGTCAGTCCCAGGCAGGCGATGGCTACACCTTC,-,TRBV19,-,TRBJ1-2
CASSSTGVLNTEAFF,TGTGCCAGCAGCTCGACAGGGGTACTGAACACTGAAGCTTTCTTT,once,TRBV9,TRBD1,TRBJ1-1
CASSLPGVAGEAQYF,TGTGCCAGCAGCCTACCCGGGGTAGCGGGAGAGGCGCAGTACTTC,-,TRBV28,TRBD2,TRBJ2-7
CSGSGGRDTEAFF,TGCAGCGGGTCAGGGGGCCGGGACACTGAAGCTTTCTTT,-,TRBV29-1,TRBD1,TRBJ1-1
CASTPDRNNQPQHF,TGTGCCAGCACCCCGGACAGAAACAATCAGCCCCAGCATTTT,few,TRBV2,-,TRBJ1-5
CASSSNNRGRSDTF,TGTGCCAGCAGCTCCAATAACAGGGGGCGGAGTGACACCTTC,-,TRBV28,TRBD1,TRBJ1-2
CASSPFRSSNQPQHF,TGTGCCAGCAGTCCGTTTCGGAGCAGCAATCAGCCCCAGCATTTT,-,TRBV28,-,TRBJ1-5
CASSHRQGEAFF,TGTGCCAGCAGTCACCGACAGGGGGAAGCTTTCTTT,once,TRBV6-5,TRBD1,TRBJ1-1
CASRIQGHNEKLFF,TGTGCCAGCAGGATACAGGGACATAATGAAAAACTGTTTTTT,-,TRBV27,-,TRBJ1-4
CASSLAGDFEWPQHF,TGTGCCAGCAGCTTAGCGGGGGACTTCGAGTGGCCCCAGCATTTT,-,TRBV7-2,-,TRBJ1-5
CASSHLAAVNTEAFF,TGTGCCAGCAGCCACCTTGCGGCAGTGAACACTGAAGCTTTCTTT,-,TRBV16,-,TRBJ1-1
CASSYYGTGSSYEQYF,TGTGCCAGCAGTTACTACGGGACAGGGAGCTCCTACGAGCAGTACTTC,-,TRBV6-5,TRBD1,TRBJ2-7
CASSVGLPRLMGANVLTF,TGTGCCAGCAGCGTAGGGCTCCCCCGTCTGATGGGGGCCAACGTCCTGACTTTC,-,TRBV9,-,TRBJ2-6
CASSLSSGEQFF,TGTGCCAGCAGCTTGTCCAGTGGTGAGCAGTTCTTC,-,TRBV5-4,-,TRBJ2-1
CASSPLTTSDSSYEQYF,TGTGCCAGCTCACCTCTAACAACGTCGGACAGTTCCTACGAGCAGTACTTC,-,TRBV18,-,TRBJ2-7
CASSSPREGRTF,TGTGCCAGCAGCTCTCCTAGAGAGGGCCGCACCTTC,-,TRBV7-8,-,TRBJ1-2
CASSYGQGSPADF,TGCGCCAGCAGCTACGGACAGGGTAGCCCGGCGGATTTT,few,TRBV5-1,TRBD1,TRBJ1-3
CASSLALLPTGVRSGANVLTF,TGCGCCAGCAGCTTGGCCCTCCTCCCGACAGGGGTCCGCTCTGGGGCCAACGTCCTGACTTTC,-,TRBV5-1,TRBD1,TRBJ2-6
CAWKKQETPGGYTF,TGTGCCTGGAAAAAACAGGAAACCCCGGGCGGCTACACCTTC,-,TRBV30,-,TRBJ1-2
CASSQDGLATNNEQFF,TGCGCCAGCAGCCAAGATGGGCTAGCGACTAACAATGAGCAGTTCTTC,once,TRBV4-3,-,TRBJ2-1
CAWSGAGGLFYGYTF,TGTGCCTGGAGTGGGGCAGGGGGTCTCTTCTATGGCTACACCTTC,-,TRBV30,TRBD1,TRBJ1-2
CASSSGQGAGANVLTF,TGTGCCAGCAGCTCGGGACAGGGGGCCGGGGCCAACGTCCTGACTTTC,-,TRBV5-4,TRBD1,TRBJ2-6
CASSQDLLGRPSLSGANVLTF,TGCGCCAGCAGCCAAGATCTTCTGGGCAGACCCTCCCTCTCTGGGGCCAACGTCCTGACTTTC,-,TRBV4-3,-,TRBJ2-6
CASREQGVPGNQPQHF,TGTGCCAGTAGAGAACAGGGGGTACCGGGCAATCAGCCCCAGCATTTT,once,TRBV19,TRBD1,TRBJ1-5
CASSGSRGNSPLHF,TGTGCCAGCAGCGGGAGTAGGGGTAATTCACCCCTCCACTTT,-,TRBV9,-,TRBJ1-6
CASSPTSGIYNEQFF,TGTGCCAGCAGCCCTACTAGCGGGATTTACAATGAGCAGTTCTTC,-,TRBV3-1/TRBV3-2,TRBD2,TRBJ2-1
CASSFLTGSYNEQFF,TGTGCCAGCAGTTTCCTGACAGGTTCCTACAATGAGCAGTTCTTC,-,TRBV28,-,TRBJ2-1
CASANRGGARSYEQYF,TGTGCCAGTGCTAACCGGGGAGGGGCACGCTCCTACGAGCAGTACTTC,-,TRBV28,TRBD2,TRBJ2-7
CATSDLTSGIRGEQFF,TGTGCCACCAGTGATTTAACTAGCGGGATAAGGGGTGAGCAGTTCTTC,-,TRBV24-1,TRBD2,TRBJ2-1
CSARQNSPLHF,TGCAGTGCTAGACAGAATTCACCCCTCCACTTT,-,TRBV20-1,-,TRBJ1-6
CASSYLVLSNQPQHF,TGTGCCAGCAGTTACTTAGTGCTTAGCAATCAGCCCCAGCATTTT,-,TRBV6-6,-,TRBJ1-5
CASSGGYDNEQFF,TGTGCCAGCAGCGGCGGCTACGACAATGAGCAGTTCTTC,-,TRBV7-3,-,TRBJ2-1
CASSLGAHSYEQYF,TGTGCCAGCAGCTTAGGGGCCCACTCCTACGAGCAGTACTTC,once,TRBV7-6,-,TRBJ2-7
CATSAGVRGYTF,TGTGCCACCAGTGCGGGAGTACGCGGCTACACCTTC,-,TRBV24-1,-,TRBJ1-2
CASSQGLAGDVGETQYF,TGCGCCAGCAGCCAAGGACTAGCGGGAGACGTAGGAGAGACCCAGTACTTC,-,TRBV4-3,TRBD2,TRBJ2-5
CASSYTGTETQYF,TGTGCCAGCAGTTACACAGGGACAGAGACCCAGTACTTC,once,TRBV6-5,-,TRBJ2-5
CASSRDRVAYNEQFF,TGCGCCAGCAGCCGAGACAGGGTGGCTTACAATGAGCAGTTCTTC,-,TRBV4-3,TRBD1,TRBJ2-1